The entry below gives a single TCR beta chain sequence along with its context. Its antigen is unidentified. Method: immunoSEQ multiplex PCR; TCRdb's copy keeps in-frame clones and lacks some. The table includes 35,000 to 45,000 clones, about 94% detected once. The data were taken from a study of graft-versus-host responses after intestinal transplantation. Background on the study: Transplants were multivisceral, liver-intestinal, or isolated intestinal. Anti-thymocyte globulin induction preceded around 3 years of tacrolimus and steroid maintenance in all recipients. Study-wide points: Analysis identified GvH clones in recipient marrow, with some appearing first in ileum or blood.

Looked up from germline, CDR1 is MNHEY and CDR2 is SVGAGI. Trimming took off 1 base at V and 7 bases at J, with 13 bases between the two ends. The CDR3 is 15 amino acids. The chain couples TRBV6-5 to TRBJ1-4; a weak D match, TRBD1 (5 bases). The receptor was derived from a human patient who received an intestinal transplant, so some T cells may come from the graft donor. The material sequenced was PBMCs, taken 16 days after intestinal transplant. The CDR3 DNA follows: TGTGCCAGCAGTTACTTTGGGGGAGGGAGTGAAAAACTGTTTTTT. It translates to CASSYFGGGSEKLFF.